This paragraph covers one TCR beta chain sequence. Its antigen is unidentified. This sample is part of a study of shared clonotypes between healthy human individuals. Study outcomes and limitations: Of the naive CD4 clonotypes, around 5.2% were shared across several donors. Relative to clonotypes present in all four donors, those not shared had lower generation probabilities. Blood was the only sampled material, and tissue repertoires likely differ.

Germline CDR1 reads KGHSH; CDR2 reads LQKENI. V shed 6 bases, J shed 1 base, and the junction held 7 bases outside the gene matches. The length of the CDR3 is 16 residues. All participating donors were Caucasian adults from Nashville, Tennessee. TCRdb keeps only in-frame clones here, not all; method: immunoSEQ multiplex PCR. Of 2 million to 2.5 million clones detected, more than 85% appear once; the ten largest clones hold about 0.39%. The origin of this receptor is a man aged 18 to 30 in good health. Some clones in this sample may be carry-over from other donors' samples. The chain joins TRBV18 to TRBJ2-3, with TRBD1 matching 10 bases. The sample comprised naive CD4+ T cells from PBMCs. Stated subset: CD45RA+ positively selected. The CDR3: CASSLTGTGGTDTQYF. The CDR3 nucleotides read TGTGCCAGCTCGCTAACCGGGACAGGGGGCACAGATACGCAGTATTTT.